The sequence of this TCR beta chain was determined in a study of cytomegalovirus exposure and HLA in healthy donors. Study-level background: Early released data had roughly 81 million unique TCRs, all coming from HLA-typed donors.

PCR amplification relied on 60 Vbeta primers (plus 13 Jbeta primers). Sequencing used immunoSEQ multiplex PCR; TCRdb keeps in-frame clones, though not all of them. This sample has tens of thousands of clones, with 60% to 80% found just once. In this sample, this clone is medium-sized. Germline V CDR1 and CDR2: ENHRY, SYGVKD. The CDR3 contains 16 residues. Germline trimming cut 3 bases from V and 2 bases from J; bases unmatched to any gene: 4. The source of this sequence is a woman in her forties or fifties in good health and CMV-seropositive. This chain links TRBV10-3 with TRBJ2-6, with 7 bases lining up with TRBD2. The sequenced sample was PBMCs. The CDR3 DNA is TGTGCCATCAGTGAAAGCGGGGCAACTGGGGCCAACGTCCTGACTTTC. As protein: CAISESGATGANVLTF.